Here is one TCR beta chain with its context. Its antigen is as yet unknown. This may come from a read error, since a much larger clone is one base off. These data belong to a study of blood T cells in healthy people across ages. Next came a second PCR, run for about 7 to 12 cycles, which used a sample-barcoded 5' primer along with a J-beta primer mix. Via MiXCR, TCRdb re-called the 5' RACE reads, giving one row per CDR3 protein. The sample holds 1,500,000 or so distinct CDR3 sequences; around 40% are singletons and the top ten take 4%. The germline V gene encodes CDR1 LGHDT and CDR2 YNNKEL (reference sequence). J gave up 7 bases and V 3 bases, and 11 bases lay outside the gene matches. The CDR3 runs 15 residues. The study, taken as a whole, reports: Age showed a roughly linear inverse relationship with TCR beta diversity per million T cells. It was the long-lived donors that had more naive CD4+ cells and higher diversity than aged donors. Percentage of naive T cells showed a strong correlation with TCR beta diversity.

The V call is TRBV3-1, the J call TRBJ2-7; 8 bases fit TRBD1. The material sequenced was blood. The TCR sequence derives from a woman younger than 30 in good health. The CDR3 reads CASSHRGQGGNEQYF. In DNA, the CDR3 is TGTGCCAGCAGCCACCGTGGACAGGGCGGCAATGAGCAGTACTTC.